This T cell receptor beta chain was identified during a study of blood T cell repertoires in COVID-19. As for the study in general: Samples came from the United States, Italy and Spain, spanning acute and convalescent COVID-19.

Germline lookup yields CDR1 SEHNR and CDR2 FQNEAQ (reference sequence). V lost 1 base and J lost 4; bases outside the gene matches: 0. CDR3 length: 15 residues. Libraries were prepared by immunoSEQ multiplex PCR; TCRdb keeps only in-frame clonotypes and omits some of them. The repertoire holds around 160,000 clones, with 90% as singletons. Sequenced sample: peripheral blood. This receptor was identified in a man aged 55 to 70 with active or convalescent COVID-19. The rearrangement joins TRBV7-9 to TRBJ1-4; TRBD1 matches 10 bases. This CDR3 is CASSLGDRGNEKLFF. The CDR3 DNA sequence: TGTGCCAGCAGCTTAGGGGACAGGGGTAATGAAAAACTGTTTTTT.